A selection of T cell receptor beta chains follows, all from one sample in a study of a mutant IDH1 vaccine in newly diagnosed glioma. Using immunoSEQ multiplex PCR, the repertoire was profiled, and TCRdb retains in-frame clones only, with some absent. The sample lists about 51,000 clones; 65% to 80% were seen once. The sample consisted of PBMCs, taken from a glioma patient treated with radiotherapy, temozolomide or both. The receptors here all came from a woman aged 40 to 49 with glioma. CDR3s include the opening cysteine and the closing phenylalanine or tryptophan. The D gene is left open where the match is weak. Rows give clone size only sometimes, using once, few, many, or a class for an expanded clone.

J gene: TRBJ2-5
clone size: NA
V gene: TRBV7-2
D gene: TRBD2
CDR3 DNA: TGTGCCAGCAGCTTACGGGGGGGGCCAGGGACCCAGTACTTC
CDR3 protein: CASSLRGGPGTQYF

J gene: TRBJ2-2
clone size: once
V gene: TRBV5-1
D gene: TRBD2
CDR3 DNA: TGCGCCAGCAGCTTGGGGACTAGCGGGGGGGCGATCGAGCTGTTTTTT
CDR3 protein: CASSLGTSGGAIELFF

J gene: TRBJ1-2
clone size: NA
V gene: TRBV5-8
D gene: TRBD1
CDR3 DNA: TGTGCCAGCAGCCCCATTTTGGCGACAGGGAAGGATGGCTACACCTTC
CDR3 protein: CASSPILATGKDGYTF

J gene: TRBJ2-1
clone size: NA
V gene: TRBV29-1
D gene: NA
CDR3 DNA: TGCAGCGTTCGATTGGATATAGCTGAGCAGTTCTTC
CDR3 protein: CSVRLDIAEQFF

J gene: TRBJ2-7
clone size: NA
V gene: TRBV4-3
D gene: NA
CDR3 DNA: TGCGCCAGCAGCCACTTGGAGTGGGGGGAGCAGTACTTC
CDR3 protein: CASSHLEWGEQYF

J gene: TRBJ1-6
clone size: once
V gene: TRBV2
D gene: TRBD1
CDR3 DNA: TGTGCCAGCAGTGAAGAGGGGACAGGGTATTCACCCCTCCACTTT
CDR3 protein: CASSEEGTGYSPLHF

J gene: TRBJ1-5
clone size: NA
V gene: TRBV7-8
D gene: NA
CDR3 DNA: TGTGCCAGCACCCGCGGGGGAAATCAGCCCCAGCATTTT
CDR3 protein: CASTRGGNQPQHF

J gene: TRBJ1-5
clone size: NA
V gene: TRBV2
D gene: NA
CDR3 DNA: TGTGCCAGCCGGGGGTGGGGGAATCAGCCCCAGCATTTT
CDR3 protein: CASRGWGNQPQHF

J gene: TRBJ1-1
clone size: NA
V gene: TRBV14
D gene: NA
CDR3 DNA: TGTGCCGGCAGCCAAAGGGGAGGGAAGAACACTGAAGCTTTCTTT
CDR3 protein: CAGSQRGGKNTEAFF

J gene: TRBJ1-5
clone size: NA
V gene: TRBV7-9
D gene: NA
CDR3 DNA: TGTGCCAGCAGCTTAATAGGTCCAAATCAGCCCCAGCATTTT
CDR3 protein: CASSLIGPNQPQHF

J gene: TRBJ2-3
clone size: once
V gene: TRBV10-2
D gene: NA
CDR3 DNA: TGCGCCAGCAGTGTGGGCACAGATACGCAGTATTTT
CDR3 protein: CASSVGTDTQYF

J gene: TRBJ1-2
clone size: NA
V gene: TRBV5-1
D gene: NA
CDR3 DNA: TGCGCCAGCAGCTTAGTCACAGGGTCCTATGGCTACACCTTC
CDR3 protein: CASSLVTGSYGYTF

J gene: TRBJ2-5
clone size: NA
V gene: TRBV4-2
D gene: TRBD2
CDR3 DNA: TGTGCCAGCAGCCCCAGCGGGGGGGCGGGAGAGACCCAGTACTTC
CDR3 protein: CASSPSGGAGETQYF

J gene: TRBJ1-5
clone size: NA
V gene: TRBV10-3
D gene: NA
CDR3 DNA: TGTGCCATCCGGATGGGGCAAAATCAGCCCCAGCATTTT
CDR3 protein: CAIRMGQNQPQHF

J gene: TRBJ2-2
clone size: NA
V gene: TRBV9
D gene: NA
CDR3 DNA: TGTGCCAGCAGCCCCATGCCGGGGGGCTACACCGGGGAGCTGTTTTTT
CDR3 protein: CASSPMPGGYTGELFF

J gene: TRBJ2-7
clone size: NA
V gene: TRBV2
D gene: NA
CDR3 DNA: TGTGCCAGCAGGGACCCAAGCTCCTACGAGCAGTACTTC
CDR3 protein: CASRDPSSYEQYF

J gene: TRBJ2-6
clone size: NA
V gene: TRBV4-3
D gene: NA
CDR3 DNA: TGCGCCAGCAGCCCGGGACACTCGAGCTCTGGGGCCAACGTCCTGACTTTC
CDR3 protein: CASSPGHSSSGANVLTF

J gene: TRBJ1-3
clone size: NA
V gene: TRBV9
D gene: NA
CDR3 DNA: TGTGCCAGCAGCGACCCGGGACTGGGACGCGCCATATATTTT
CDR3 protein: CASSDPGLGRAIYF

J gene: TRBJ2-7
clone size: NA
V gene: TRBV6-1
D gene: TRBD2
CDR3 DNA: TGTGCCAGCATTGCAGCGGGACGCCTAAGGGGTCCCATCAACGAGCAGTACTTC
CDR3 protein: CASIAAGRLRGPINEQYF

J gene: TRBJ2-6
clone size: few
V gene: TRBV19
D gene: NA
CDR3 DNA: TGTGCCAGTAGTGGAACGGGCCTCGTTAAGGCCAACGTCCTGACTTTC
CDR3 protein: CASSGTGLVKANVLTF

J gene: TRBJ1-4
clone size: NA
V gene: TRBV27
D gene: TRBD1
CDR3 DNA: TGTGCCAGCAGTTCCCGGGACAGGGCGTTGTTTTTT
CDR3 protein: CASSSRDRALFF

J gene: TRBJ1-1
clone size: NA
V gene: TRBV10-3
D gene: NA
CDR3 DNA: TGTGCCATCAGTACCCCAAACACTGAAGCTTTCTTT
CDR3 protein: CAISTPNTEAFF

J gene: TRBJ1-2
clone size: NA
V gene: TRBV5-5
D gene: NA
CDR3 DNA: TGTGCCAGCAGCTTGGGTGCGGACAGCTATGGCTACACCTTC
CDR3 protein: CASSLGADSYGYTF

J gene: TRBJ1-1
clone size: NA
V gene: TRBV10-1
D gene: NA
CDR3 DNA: TGCGCCAGCAGTGACCCCAGGGACCTGGGAACTTTCTTT
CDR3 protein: CASSDPRDLGTFF

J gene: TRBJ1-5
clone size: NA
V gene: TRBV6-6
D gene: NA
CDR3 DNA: TGTGCCAGCAGTTACGGGTCCAGGGCGCTGAATCAGCCCCAGCATTTT
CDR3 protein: CASSYGSRALNQPQHF

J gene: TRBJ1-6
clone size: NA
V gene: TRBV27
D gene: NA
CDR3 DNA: TGTGCCAGCAGTTTTGGAGGGGCTTATAATTCACCCCTCCACTTT
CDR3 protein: CASSFGGAYNSPLHF

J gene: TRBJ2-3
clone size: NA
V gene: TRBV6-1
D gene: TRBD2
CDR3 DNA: TGTGCCAGCAGAGGACTAGCGGGGGGAGCAGATACGCAGTATTTT
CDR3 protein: CASRGLAGGADTQYF

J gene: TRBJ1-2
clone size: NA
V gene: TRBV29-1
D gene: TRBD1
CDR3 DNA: TGCAGCGTAGGGGACAGGGAGTACTATGGCTACACCTTC
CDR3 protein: CSVGDREYYGYTF

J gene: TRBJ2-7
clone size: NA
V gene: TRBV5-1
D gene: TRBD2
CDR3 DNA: TGCGCCAGCAGCTTGACTAGCGGGGGAACCTTCCAGCAGTACTTC
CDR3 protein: CASSLTSGGTFQQYF

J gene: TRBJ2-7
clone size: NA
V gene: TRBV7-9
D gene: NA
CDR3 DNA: TGTGCCAGCAGCACGGGACGTTACGAGCAGTACTTC
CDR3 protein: CASSTGRYEQYF

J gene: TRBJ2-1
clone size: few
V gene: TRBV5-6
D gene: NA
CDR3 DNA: TGTGCCAGCAGCTGGTTTTCCCCCTACAATGAGCAGTTCTTC
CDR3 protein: CASSWFSPYNEQFF

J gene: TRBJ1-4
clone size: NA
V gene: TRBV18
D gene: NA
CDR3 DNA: TGTGCCAGCTCACCACCCCCCCAGGCCGGTGAAAAACTGTTTTTT
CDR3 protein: CASSPPPQAGEKLFF

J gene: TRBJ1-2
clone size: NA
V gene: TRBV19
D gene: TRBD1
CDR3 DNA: TGTGCCAGTAAACCCACAGGGGAGGCTGGCTATGGCTACACCTTC
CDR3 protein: CASKPTGEAGYGYTF

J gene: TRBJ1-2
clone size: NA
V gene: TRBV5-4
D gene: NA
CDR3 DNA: TGTGCCAGCAGCTTGGTTGGGGGGCAGGGGAACTATGGCTACACCTTC
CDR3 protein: CASSLVGGQGNYGYTF

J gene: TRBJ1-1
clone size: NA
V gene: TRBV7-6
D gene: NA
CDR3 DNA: TGTGCCAGCAGCCTTTCGCGCACCTTGGAGGGCTACACTGAAGCTTTCTTT
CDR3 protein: CASSLSRTLEGYTEAFF

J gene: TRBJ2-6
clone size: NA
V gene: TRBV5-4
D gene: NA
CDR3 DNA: TGTGCCAGCAGCTTGAGATCTGGGGCCAACGTCCTGACTTTC
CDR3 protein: CASSLRSGANVLTF

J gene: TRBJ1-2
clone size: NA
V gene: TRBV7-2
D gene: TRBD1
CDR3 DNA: TGTGCCAGCAAGCCGACAGGGAATAATGGCTACACCTTC
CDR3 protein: CASKPTGNNGYTF

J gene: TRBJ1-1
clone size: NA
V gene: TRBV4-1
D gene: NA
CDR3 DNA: TGCGCCAGCAGCCTCTTACCCGGCCCGAACACTGAAGCTTTCTTT
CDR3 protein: CASSLLPGPNTEAFF

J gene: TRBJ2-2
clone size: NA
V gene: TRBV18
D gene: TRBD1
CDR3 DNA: TGTGCCAGCTCACCCCTTGGGACAGGGGGCACCGGGGAGCTGTTTTTT
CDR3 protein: CASSPLGTGGTGELFF

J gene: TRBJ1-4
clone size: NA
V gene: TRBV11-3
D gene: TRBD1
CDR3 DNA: TGTGCCAGCAGCCCCGGACAGGGACCTAATGAAAAACTGTTTTTT
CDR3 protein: CASSPGQGPNEKLFF

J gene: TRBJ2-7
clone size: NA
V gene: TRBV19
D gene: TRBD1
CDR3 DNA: TGTGCCAGTAGTACACAGGGGGCTGGCGAGCAGTACTTC
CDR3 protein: CASSTQGAGEQYF

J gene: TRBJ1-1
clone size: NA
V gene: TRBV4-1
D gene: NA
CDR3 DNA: TGCGCCAGCAGCCATGGCATCAGGGGCACTGAAGCTTTCTTT
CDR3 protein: CASSHGIRGTEAFF

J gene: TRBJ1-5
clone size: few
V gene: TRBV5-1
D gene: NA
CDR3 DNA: TGCGCCAGCAGCTTAGAGGGGAGCAATCAGCCCCAGCATTTT
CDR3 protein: CASSLEGSNQPQHF

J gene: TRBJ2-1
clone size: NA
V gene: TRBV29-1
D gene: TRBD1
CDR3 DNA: TGCAGCGTTGAAGTAGGGTTAATCGGACAGGGGAGGGACAATGAGCAGTTCTTC
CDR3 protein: CSVEVGLIGQGRDNEQFF

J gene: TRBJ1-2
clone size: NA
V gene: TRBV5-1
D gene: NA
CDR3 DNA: TGCGCCAGCTCCTGGGACGACTATGGCTACACCTTC
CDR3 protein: CASSWDDYGYTF

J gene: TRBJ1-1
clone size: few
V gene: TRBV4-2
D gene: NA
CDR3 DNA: TGTGCCAGCAGCCAAGATTTGGGAACTGAAGCTTTCTTT
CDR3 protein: CASSQDLGTEAFF

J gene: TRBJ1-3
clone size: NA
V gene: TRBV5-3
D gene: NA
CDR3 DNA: TGTGCCACAAATCGTAAACGCTGCTCTGGAAACACCATATATTTT
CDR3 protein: CATNRKRCSGNTIYF

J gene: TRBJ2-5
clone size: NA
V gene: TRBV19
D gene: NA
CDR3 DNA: TGTGCCAGTAGTATTAAACAGAGGAGAGAGACCCAGTACTTC
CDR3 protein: CASSIKQRRETQYF

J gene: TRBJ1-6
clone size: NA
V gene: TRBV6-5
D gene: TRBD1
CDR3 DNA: TGTGCCAGCAGTTACATCCGGGACAGAAATTCACCCCTCCACTTT
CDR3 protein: CASSYIRDRNSPLHF

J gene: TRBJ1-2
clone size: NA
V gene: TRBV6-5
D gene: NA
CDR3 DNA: TGTGCCAGCAATACACCAGGGGTCGGCTACACCTTC
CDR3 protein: CASNTPGVGYTF

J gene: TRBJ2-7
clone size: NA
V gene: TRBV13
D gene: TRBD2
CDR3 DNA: TGTGCCAGCAGCTTAGTGGCGGGGGGCACCTACGAGCAGTACTTC
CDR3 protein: CASSLVAGGTYEQYF

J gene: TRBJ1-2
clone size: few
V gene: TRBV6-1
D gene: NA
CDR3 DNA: TGTGCCAGCATTTCCCCCGGGGTTTCGGATGGCTACACCTTC
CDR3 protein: CASISPGVSDGYTF

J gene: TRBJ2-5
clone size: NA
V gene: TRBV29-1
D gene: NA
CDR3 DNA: TGCAGCGTTGTAATCACGGGGGAGACCCAGTACTTC
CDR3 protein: CSVVITGETQYF

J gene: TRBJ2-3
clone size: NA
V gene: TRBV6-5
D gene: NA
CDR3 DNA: TGTGCCAGCAGTTCTGTATTTAGCACAGATACGCAGTATTTT
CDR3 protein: CASSSVFSTDTQYF

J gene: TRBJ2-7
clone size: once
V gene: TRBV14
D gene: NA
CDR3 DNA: TGTGCCAGCAGTCGGGACATCTTTCGCTACGAGCAGTACTTC
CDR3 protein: CASSRDIFRYEQYF